This TCR beta chain is drawn from a study of cytomegalovirus exposure and HLA in healthy donors. Background on the study: As released early, the data held roughly 85 million unique TCRs from HLA-typed donors.

The junction had 9 bases not matched to a gene; V was cut back by 8 bases and J by 8 bases. This CDR3 is built from 14 residues. Germline V gene sequence: CDR1 SGHNT, CDR2 YENEEA. Study outcomes and limitations: Later analysis suggested links between common viral pathogens and several top significant clusters. The CMV antigen specificity of a few CMV-associated chains was confirmed through in vitro analysis. Most observed TCR sequences were rare, whereas some public TCRs were detected in many donors.

The primer mix had 60 Vbeta and 13 Jbeta primers. Assay used: immunoSEQ multiplex PCR; TCRdb lists only in-frame clones, some missing. Among approximately 170,000 clones listed, 65% to 80% were seen once. This clone occurred a few times. Its antigen is not known. The chain has TRBV11-3 and TRBJ2-3, with 11 positions matching TRBD2. This receptor was obtained from a man between 18 and 29 years old in good health and CMV-seropositive. The sequencing sample was made of PBMCs. The CDR3 DNA follows: TGTGCCAGCTCTCTAGCGGGAGGCGGAGGTACGCAGTATTTT. This codes for CASSLAGGGGTQYF. The full variable domain, rest sourced from reference TRBV11-3 and TRBJ2-3, is EAGVVQSPRYKIIEKKQPVAFWCNPISGHNTLYWYLQNLGQGPELLIRYENEEAVDDSQLPKDRFSAERLKGVDSTLKIQPAELGDSAVYLCASSLAGGGGTQYFGPGTRLTVL.